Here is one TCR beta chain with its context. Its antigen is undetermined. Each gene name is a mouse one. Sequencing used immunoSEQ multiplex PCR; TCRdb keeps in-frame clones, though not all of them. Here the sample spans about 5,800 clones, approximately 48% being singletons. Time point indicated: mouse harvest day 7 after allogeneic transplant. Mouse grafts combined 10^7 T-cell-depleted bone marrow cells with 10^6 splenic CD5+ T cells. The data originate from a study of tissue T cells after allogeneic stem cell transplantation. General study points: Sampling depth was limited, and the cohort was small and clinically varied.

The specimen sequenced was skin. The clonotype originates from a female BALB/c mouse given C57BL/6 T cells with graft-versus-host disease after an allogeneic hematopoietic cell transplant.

The CDR3 DNA, read in part, is TGTGCCAGCAGGGACAGGGGGCGGGATTCGCCCCTCTAC. Translating it yields CASRDRGRDSPLY. The entire CDR3 protein reads CASRDRGRDSPLYF. The rearrangement uses TRBV26 and TRBJ1-6; 11 bases agree with TRBD1. With the read ending 1 residue before the CDR3 end, the germline J gene is used to fill in that end. TRBJ1-6 is assigned to the ORF class and has an uncertain function. Germline CDR1 KGHPV, CDR2 FQNQEV (reference sequence). This CDR3 contains 14 residues. V trimming: 6 bases; J trimming: 8 bases; junction bases outside the gene matches: 3.